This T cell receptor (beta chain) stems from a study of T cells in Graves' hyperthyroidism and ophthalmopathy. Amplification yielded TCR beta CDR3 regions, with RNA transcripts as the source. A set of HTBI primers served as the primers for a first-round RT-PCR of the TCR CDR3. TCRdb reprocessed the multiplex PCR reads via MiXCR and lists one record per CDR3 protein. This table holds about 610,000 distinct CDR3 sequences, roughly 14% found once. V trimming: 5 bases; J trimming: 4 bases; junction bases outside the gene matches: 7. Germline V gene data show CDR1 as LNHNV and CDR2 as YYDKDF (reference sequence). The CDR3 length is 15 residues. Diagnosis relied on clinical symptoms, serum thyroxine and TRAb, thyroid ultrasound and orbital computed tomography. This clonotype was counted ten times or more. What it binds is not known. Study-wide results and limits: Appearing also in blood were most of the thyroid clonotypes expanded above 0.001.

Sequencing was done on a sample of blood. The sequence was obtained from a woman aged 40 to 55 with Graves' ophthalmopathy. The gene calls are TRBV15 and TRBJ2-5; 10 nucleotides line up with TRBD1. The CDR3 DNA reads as TGTGCCACCAGCGACCGGGACAGGGGCGTAGAGACCCAGTACTTC. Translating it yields CATSDRDRGVETQYF.